This TCR beta chain was found in a study of cytomegalovirus exposure and HLA in healthy donors. A multiplex PCR was run with 60 Vbeta primers and 13 Jbeta primers. TCRdb keeps only in-frame clones here, not all; method: immunoSEQ multiplex PCR. Here the sample spans some 90,000 clones, about four fifths being singletons. The source of this sequence is a man aged 50 to 60 in good health and CMV-seropositive. The sequencing sample was made of PBMCs.

The CDR3 loop reads CASSVVLAAGELFF. The CDR3, as DNA: TGTGCCAGCAGCGTAGTACTAGCGGCCGGGGAGCTGTTTTTT. The V call is TRBV9, the J call TRBJ2-2, with 8 positions matching TRBD2. With V trimmed by 0 bases and J by 6 bases, 1 base remained unmatched. The germline gives CDR1 SGDLS, CDR2 YYNGEE. There are 14 residues in the CDR3. Together with reference TRBV9 and TRBJ2-2, the CDR3 gives the full variable domain: DSGVTQTPKHLITATGQRVTLRCSPRSGDLSVYWYQQSLDQGLQFLIQYYNGEERAKGNILERFSAQQFPDLHSELNLSSLELGDSALYFCASSVVLAAGELFFGEGSRLTVL.